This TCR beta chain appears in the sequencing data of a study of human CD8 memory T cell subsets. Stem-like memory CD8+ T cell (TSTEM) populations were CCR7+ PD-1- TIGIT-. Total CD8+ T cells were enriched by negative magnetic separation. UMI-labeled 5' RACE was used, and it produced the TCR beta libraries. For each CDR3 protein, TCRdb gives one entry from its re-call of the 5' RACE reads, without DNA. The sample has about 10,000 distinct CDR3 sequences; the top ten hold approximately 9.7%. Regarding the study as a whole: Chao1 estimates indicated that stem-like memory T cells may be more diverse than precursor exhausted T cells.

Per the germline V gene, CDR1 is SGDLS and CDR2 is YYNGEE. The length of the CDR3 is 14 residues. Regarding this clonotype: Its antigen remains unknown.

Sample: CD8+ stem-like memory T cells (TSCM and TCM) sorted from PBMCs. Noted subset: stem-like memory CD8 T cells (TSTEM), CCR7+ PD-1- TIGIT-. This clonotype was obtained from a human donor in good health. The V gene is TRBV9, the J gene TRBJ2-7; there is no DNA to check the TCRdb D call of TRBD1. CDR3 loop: CASSERDGHYEQYF.